A selection of T cell receptor beta chains follows, all from one sample in a study of blood T cells in healthy people across ages. TCRdb redid the calling of the 5' RACE reads with MiXCR, one entry per CDR3 protein. Of approximately 800,000 distinct CDR3 sequences listed, about 62% are singletons. Sequences were obtained from blood. The receptors derive from a man younger than 45 in good health. The CDR3 runs from the conserved cysteine through the conserved F or W. Fields, in order: clone size, V gene, J gene, D gene, CDR3 protein, CDR3 DNA. A D gene is named only where the DNA matches it firmly. Clone sizes are given selectively: once, few, many, or a class where the clone is expanded.

abundance: once
v_gene: TRBV25-1
j_gene: TRBJ1-1
d_gene: .
CDR3aa: CASSEYPYTEAFF
CDR3nt: TGTGCCAGCAGTGAATATCCCTACACTGAAGCTTTCTTT

abundance: few
v_gene: TRBV5-1
j_gene: TRBJ2-1
d_gene: .
CDR3aa: CASSLGAGASYNEQFF
CDR3nt: TGCGCCAGCAGCTTGGGTGCAGGGGCATCCTACAATGAGCAGTTCTTC

abundance: .
v_gene: TRBV9
j_gene: TRBJ2-1
d_gene: TRBD2
CDR3aa: CASSLTAGGLSDEQFF
CDR3nt: TGTGCTAGCAGCCTAACAGCGGGGGGGCTTTCAGATGAGCAGTTCTTC

abundance: .
v_gene: TRBV29-1
j_gene: TRBJ2-7
d_gene: .
CDR3aa: CSVAGDEQYF
CDR3nt: TGCAGCGTTGCAGGGGACGAGCAGTACTTC

abundance: .
v_gene: TRBV5-1
j_gene: TRBJ2-2
d_gene: .
CDR3aa: CASTLGSSYDGELFF
CDR3nt: TGCGCCAGCACCCTTGGCTCCAGCTATGACGGGGAGCTGTTTTTT

abundance: .
v_gene: TRBV7-3
j_gene: TRBJ2-5
d_gene: TRBD2
CDR3aa: CASSLGLAGWAETQYF
CDR3nt: TGTGCCAGCAGCTTGGGACTAGCGGGGTGGGCAGAGACCCAGTACTTC

abundance: few
v_gene: TRBV20-1
j_gene: TRBJ2-3
d_gene: TRBD2
CDR3aa: CRVAGNTDTQYF
CDR3nt: TGCAGGGTAGCGGGGAACACAGATACGCAGTATTTT

abundance: few
v_gene: TRBV6-1
j_gene: TRBJ2-1
d_gene: TRBD2
CDR3aa: CASSEEGLAQQFF
CDR3nt: TGTGCCAGCAGCGAAGAGGGACTAGCTCAGCAGTTCTTC

abundance: .
v_gene: TRBV20-1
j_gene: TRBJ2-1
d_gene: .
CDR3aa: CSARARDNEQFF
CDR3nt: TGCAGTGCTAGAGCCAGAGACAATGAGCAGTTCTTC

abundance: .
v_gene: TRBV5-1
j_gene: TRBJ2-1
d_gene: .
CDR3aa: CASMGGPSGNEQFF
CDR3nt: TGCGCCAGCATGGGGGGACCCTCGGGGAATGAGCAGTTCTTC

abundance: once
v_gene: TRBV6-5
j_gene: TRBJ2-5
d_gene: .
CDR3aa: CASSYSTQGQETQYF
CDR3nt: TGTGCCAGCAGTTACTCGACTCAGGGCCAAGAGACCCAGTACTTC

abundance: .
v_gene: TRBV20-1
j_gene: TRBJ2-6
d_gene: .
CDR3aa: CSARDVRSAGANVLTF
CDR3nt: TGCAGTGCTAGAGATGTAAGGTCGGCTGGGGCCAACGTCCTGACTTTC

abundance: .
v_gene: TRBV14
j_gene: TRBJ2-7
d_gene: .
CDR3aa: CASSQDRWQGYEQYF
CDR3nt: TGTGCCAGCAGCCAAGATAGGTGGCAAGGCTACGAGCAGTACTTC

abundance: few
v_gene: TRBV3-1
j_gene: TRBJ2-3
d_gene: .
CDR3aa: CASSPHLGRGPDTQYF
CDR3nt: TGTGCCAGCAGCCCCCACTTAGGAAGGGGCCCAGATACGCAGTATTTT

abundance: .
v_gene: TRBV28
j_gene: TRBJ2-5
d_gene: .
CDR3aa: CASMDSRTFQETQYF
CDR3nt: TGTGCCAGCATGGACTCCCGCACCTTCCAAGAGACCCAGTACTTC

abundance: .
v_gene: TRBV4-3
j_gene: TRBJ2-6
d_gene: .
CDR3aa: CASSHSTVSASGANVLTF
CDR3nt: TGCGCCAGCAGCCACAGTACGGTATCAGCCTCTGGGGCCAACGTCCTGACTTTC

abundance: few
v_gene: TRBV5-1
j_gene: TRBJ2-5
d_gene: .
CDR3aa: CASSLGGDVQETQYF
CDR3nt: TGCGCCAGCAGCTTGGGGGGGGACGTTCAAGAGACCCAGTACTTC

abundance: .
v_gene: TRBV7-2
j_gene: TRBJ1-6
d_gene: TRBD1
CDR3aa: CASSSGQGWPPLHF
CDR3nt: TGTGCCAGCAGCTCCGGACAGGGCTGGCCACCCCTCCACTTT

abundance: few
v_gene: TRBV7-6
j_gene: TRBJ2-5
d_gene: TRBD1
CDR3aa: CASSPTGTAHGETQYF
CDR3nt: TGTGCCAGCAGCCCCACAGGGACAGCGCATGGGGAGACCCAGTACTTC

abundance: few
v_gene: TRBV20-1
j_gene: TRBJ2-7
d_gene: .
CDR3aa: CSARDRLAFEQYF
CDR3nt: TGCAGTGCTAGAGATCGTTTGGCGTTCGAGCAGTACTTC

abundance: few
v_gene: TRBV4-2
j_gene: TRBJ1-1
d_gene: TRBD1
CDR3aa: CASSKGTGTGWVDTEAFF
CDR3nt: TGTGCCAGCAGCAAAGGAACCGGGACAGGGTGGGTCGACACTGAAGCTTTCTTT

abundance: .
v_gene: TRBV4-1
j_gene: TRBJ2-1
d_gene: .
CDR3aa: CASSQDPRRKEQFF
CDR3nt: TGCGCCAGCAGCCAAGACCCCCGCCGAAAAGAGCAGTTCTTC

abundance: .
v_gene: TRBV11-2
j_gene: TRBJ2-1
d_gene: .
CDR3aa: CASSFPGQFYNEQFF
CDR3nt: TGTGCCAGCAGCTTCCCGGGACAATTTTACAATGAGCAGTTCTTC

abundance: .
v_gene: TRBV20-1
j_gene: TRBJ2-4
d_gene: TRBD2
CDR3aa: CSAGPSGGRDIQYF
CDR3nt: TGCAGTGCTGGTCCTAGCGGGGGTCGCGACATTCAGTACTTC

abundance: .
v_gene: TRBV6-5
j_gene: TRBJ2-7
d_gene: .
CDR3aa: CASSYLPSGSGQSFYEQYF
CDR3nt: TGTGCCAGCAGTTATTTACCGAGCGGGTCGGGACAGAGCTTCTACGAGCAGTACTTC

abundance: .
v_gene: TRBV5-1
j_gene: TRBJ2-7
d_gene: .
CDR3aa: CASSSSRQGGEQYF
CDR3nt: TGCGCCAGCAGCTCGAGTCGGCAGGGAGGCGAGCAGTACTTC

abundance: .
v_gene: TRBV6-2/TRBV6-3
j_gene: TRBJ2-7
d_gene: .
CDR3aa: CASSAGQYNEQYF
CDR3nt: TGTGCCAGCAGTGCGGGACAATACAATGAGCAGTACTTC

abundance: .
v_gene: TRBV6-2/TRBV6-3
j_gene: TRBJ2-5
d_gene: TRBD1
CDR3aa: CASSYGQGDPETQYF
CDR3nt: TGTGCCAGCAGTTACGGACAGGGGGATCCGGAGACCCAGTACTTC

abundance: .
v_gene: TRBV7-2
j_gene: TRBJ1-2
d_gene: .
CDR3aa: CASSEQGTYGYTF
CDR3nt: TGTGCCAGCAGCGAACAGGGTACCTATGGCTACACCTTC

abundance: few
v_gene: TRBV24-1
j_gene: TRBJ2-1
d_gene: .
CDR3aa: CATSDFRGHNEQFF
CDR3nt: TGTGCCACCAGTGATTTTCGGGGTCACAATGAGCAGTTCTTC

abundance: .
v_gene: TRBV15
j_gene: TRBJ1-5
d_gene: TRBD1
CDR3aa: CATSPRGDRDQPQHF
CDR3nt: TGTGCCACCAGCCCCCGGGGGGACAGGGATCAGCCCCAGCATTTT

abundance: .
v_gene: TRBV15
j_gene: TRBJ1-5
d_gene: .
CDR3aa: CAIQQGDSNQPQHF
CDR3nt: TGTGCCATTCAACAGGGAGATAGCAATCAGCCCCAGCATTTT

abundance: .
v_gene: TRBV29-1
j_gene: TRBJ2-1
d_gene: TRBD1
CDR3aa: CSVDNGGQGAREQFF
CDR3nt: TGCAGCGTGGACAACGGGGGACAGGGGGCAAGGGAGCAGTTCTTC

abundance: .
v_gene: TRBV20-1
j_gene: TRBJ2-7
d_gene: .
CDR3aa: CSACPRGRGNEQYF
CDR3nt: TGCAGTGCTTGTCCCCGAGGGCGCGGGAATGAGCAGTACTTC

abundance: .
v_gene: TRBV29-1
j_gene: TRBJ2-5
d_gene: .
CDR3aa: CSVEDPRGAETQYF
CDR3nt: TGCAGCGTTGAAGATCCCAGGGGAGCAGAGACCCAGTACTTC

abundance: .
v_gene: TRBV30
j_gene: TRBJ2-1
d_gene: .
CDR3aa: CAWSGSEQFF
CDR3nt: TGTGCCTGGAGCGGCAGTGAGCAGTTCTTC

abundance: .
v_gene: TRBV12-3/TRBV12-4
j_gene: TRBJ1-4
d_gene: .
CDR3aa: CASTVKGSNEKLFF
CDR3nt: TGTGCCAGCACCGTGAAAGGATCTAATGAAAAACTGTTTTTT

abundance: few
v_gene: TRBV6-5
j_gene: TRBJ2-3
d_gene: TRBD2
CDR3aa: CASSPGTRVADTQYF
CDR3nt: TGTGCCAGCAGCCCCGGGACTAGGGTAGCAGATACGCAGTATTTT

abundance: .
v_gene: TRBV6-6
j_gene: TRBJ2-4
d_gene: .
CDR3aa: CASSYSGAGSDIQYF
CDR3nt: TGTGCCAGCAGTTACTCAGGGGCGGGTTCTGACATTCAGTACTTC

abundance: once
v_gene: TRBV5-5
j_gene: TRBJ2-2
d_gene: .
CDR3aa: CASSFSRAQNTGELFF
CDR3nt: TGTGCCAGCAGCTTTAGTCGGGCCCAGAACACCGGGGAGCTGTTTTTT

abundance: .
v_gene: TRBV6-5
j_gene: TRBJ2-7
d_gene: TRBD1
CDR3aa: CASSYSGQGGYEQYF
CDR3nt: TGTGCCAGCAGTTACTCTGGACAGGGAGGCTACGAGCAGTACTTC

abundance: few
v_gene: TRBV4-2
j_gene: TRBJ2-3
d_gene: TRBD2
CDR3aa: CASSQDGRVTDTQYF
CDR3nt: TGTGCCAGCAGCCAAGATGGGAGGGTGACAGATACGCAGTATTTT

abundance: .
v_gene: TRBV15
j_gene: TRBJ1-5
d_gene: .
CDR3aa: CATSEPKVAGNQPQHF
CDR3nt: TGTGCCACCAGCGAACCCAAGGTAGCCGGCAATCAGCCCCAGCATTTT

abundance: once
v_gene: TRBV5-1
j_gene: TRBJ2-1
d_gene: .
CDR3aa: CASSLTVGDEQFF
CDR3nt: TGCGCCAGCAGCTTGACAGTCGGGGATGAGCAGTTCTTC

abundance: .
v_gene: TRBV20-1
j_gene: TRBJ2-7
d_gene: .
CDR3aa: CSGALQGSGEQYF
CDR3nt: TGCAGTGGAGCGTTACAGGGAAGCGGCGAGCAGTACTTC

abundance: few
v_gene: TRBV6-2/TRBV6-3
j_gene: TRBJ2-3
d_gene: .
CDR3aa: CASSYSETSTDTQYF
CDR3nt: TGTGCCAGTAGTTATTCGGAAACTAGCACAGATACGCAGTATTTT

abundance: many
v_gene: TRBV7-2
j_gene: TRBJ2-5
d_gene: TRBD2
CDR3aa: CASSLALAGTKETQYF
CDR3nt: TGTGCCAGCAGCTTAGCCCTAGCGGGGACAAAAGAGACCCAGTACTTC

abundance: .
v_gene: TRBV12-3/TRBV12-4
j_gene: TRBJ2-6
d_gene: .
CDR3aa: CASQPGPGISGANVLTF
CDR3nt: TGTGCCAGCCAACCGGGACCCGGAATCTCTGGGGCCAACGTCCTGACTTTC

abundance: few
v_gene: TRBV7-2
j_gene: TRBJ2-1
d_gene: .
CDR3aa: CASSPGPGVNNEQFF
CDR3nt: TGTGCCAGCAGCCCAGGCCCGGGGGTTAACAATGAGCAGTTCTTC

abundance: .
v_gene: TRBV3-1
j_gene: TRBJ2-3
d_gene: .
CDR3aa: CASSQEGLLTDTQYF
CDR3nt: TGTGCCAGCAGCCAAGAGGGACTCCTCACAGATACGCAGTATTTT

abundance: .
v_gene: TRBV7-2
j_gene: TRBJ2-5
d_gene: TRBD2
CDR3aa: CASSLPTGGSETQYF
CDR3nt: TGTGCCAGCAGCTTACCGACGGGGGGGTCAGAGACCCAGTACTTC

abundance: few
v_gene: TRBV27
j_gene: TRBJ1-2
d_gene: .
CDR3aa: CASSFTGSYGYTF
CDR3nt: TGTGCCAGCAGTTTCACAGGGTCCTATGGCTACACCTTC

abundance: .
v_gene: TRBV11-1
j_gene: TRBJ2-3
d_gene: .
CDR3aa: CASSLQGLPQYF
CDR3nt: TGTGCCAGCAGCCTTCAGGGGCTCCCCCAGTATTTT

abundance: few
v_gene: TRBV7-2
j_gene: TRBJ2-3
d_gene: .
CDR3aa: CASSRSLWSGTSTDTQYF
CDR3nt: TGTGCCAGCAGCCGATCGCTATGGAGCGGCACTAGCACAGATACGCAGTATTTT